Listed here are 16 T cell receptor beta chains from one sample, sequenced in a study of blood T cell repertoires in COVID-19. The repertoire was sequenced with immunoSEQ multiplex PCR; TCRdb's copy has only in-frame clones and lacks some. The sample lists about 220,000 clones; about nine tenths were seen once. Sequencing was performed on peripheral blood. These receptors all stem from a man aged 40-55 years with acute or convalescent COVID-19.

The chain combines TRBV5-6 with TRBJ2-5; no reliable D call. CDR1 and CDR2 from the germline V gene are SGHDT and YYEEEE. This CDR3 comprises 12 residues. V dropped 5 bases and J dropped 1 base, with 6 bases sitting between them. The CDR3 region is CASSPSQETQYF. The CDR3 DNA reads as TGTGCCAGCAGTCCATCCCAAGAGACCCAGTACTTC.

V gene TRBV18 combines with J gene TRBJ1-5; the match to TRBD1 covers 8 bases. CDR3 length equals 16 residues. Germline CDR1 KGHSH, CDR2 LQKENI. The V gene end was trimmed by 6 bases and the J gene end by 6 bases; junction bases not matched to a gene: 13. The CDR3 DNA reads TGTGCCAGCTCCACGGGAGCAGGGGGCTCCGGTCAGCCCCAGCATTTT. Its protein is CASSTGAGGSGQPQHF. Drawing the rest from reference TRBV18 and TRBJ1-5, the complete variable domain is NAGVMQNPRHLVRRRGQEARLRCSPMKGHSHVYWYRQLPEEGLKFMVYLQKENIIDESGMPKERFSAEFPKEGPSILRIQQVVRGDSAAYFCASSTGAGGSGQPQHFGDGTRLSIL.

The chain is built from TRBV27 and TRBJ1-1, with 8 bases that match TRBD1. The V segment lost 4 bases and the J segment 3 bases; nucleotides outside the gene matches: 4. The CDR3 consists of 14 residues. Germline assignment: CDR1 MNHEY and CDR2 SMNVEV (reference sequence). The CDR3 region has the DNA TGTGCCAGCAGTTCCTACAGGGGGGACACTGAAGCTTTCTTT. Encoded protein: CASSSYRGDTEAFF.

The chain recombines TRBV3-1 (or the pseudogene TRBV3-2) with TRBJ1-2, with a weak D call TRBD1 (6 bases). The length of the CDR3 is 16 residues. Per the germline V gene, CDR1 is LGHDT and CDR2 is YNNKEL (reference sequence). V lost 4 bases and J 4 bases, leaving 19 bases between the germline ends. CDR3 region: CASSLPLGGRSYGYTF. The DNA of the CDR3 is TGTGCCAGCAGCCTCCCTTTAGGGGGACGGAGCTATGGCTACACCTTC.

This chain links TRBV5-1 with TRBJ1-5; 9 bases are a match to TRBD1. Looked up from germline, CDR1 is SGHRS and CDR2 is YFSETQ. V shed 4 bases, J shed 7 bases, and the junction held 12 bases outside the gene matches. There are 16 residues in the CDR3. CDR3 coding DNA: TGCGCCAGCAGCCTGGGCGGGACAGGGATGGGCCAGCCCCAGCATTTT. This sequence encodes CASSLGGTGMGQPQHF. The complete variable domain, with remaining parts taken from reference TRBV5-1 and TRBJ1-5, reads KAGVTQTPRYLIKTRGQQVTLSCSPISGHRSVSWYQQTPGQGLQFLFEYFSETQRNKGNFPGRFSGRQFSNSRSEMNVSTLELGDSALYLCASSLGGTGMGQPQHFGDGTRLSIL.

The CDR3 nucleotides read TGTGCCAGCAGTTTGAGGAGGTGGCCGACAGATACGCAGTATTTT. Encoded protein: CASSLRRWPTDTQYF. This chain links TRBV28 with TRBJ2-3, with D possibly matching TRBD2 (5 bases). Germline CDR1 is MDHEN and CDR2 is SYDVKM. The CDR3 has 15 residues. The V end lost 3 bases, the J end lost 3 bases, and 13 bases lay between the germline ends.

Comments on this clone: Other nucleotide sequences in the sample specify the same CDR3. The chain carries TRBV6-5 and TRBJ1-2; 12 bases map to TRBD1. J gave up 2 bases and V 5 bases, and 3 bases lay outside the gene matches. Germline V gene data show CDR1 as MNHEY and CDR2 as SVGAGI. CDR3 length: 15 residues. The CDR3 coding sequence is TGTGCCAGCAGTCCAGGGACAGGGGGCAACTATGGCTACACCTTC. Translating gives CASSPGTGGNYGYTF.

The V call is TRBV27, the J call TRBJ2-7, with D possibly being TRBD2 (6 bases). Between the trimmed V and J ends, which lost 6 bases and 7 bases, there was a span of 19 bases. The CDR3 runs 14 residues. Germline V gene sequence: CDR1 MNHEY, CDR2 SMNVEV (reference sequence). The CDR3 is CASRGTPLSGEQYF. The CDR3 nucleotides are TGTGCCAGCAGGGGGACTCCCCTCTCCGGTGAGCAGTACTTC.

This chain joins TRBV4-2 and TRBJ1-2; 12 bases line up with TRBD1. CDR3 size: 14 residues. Germline CDR1 reads LGHNA; CDR2 reads YNFKEQ. J was trimmed by 4 bases and V by 6 bases; bases with no gene match: 3. The CDR3 region is CASRGTGGFYGYTF. The DNA of the CDR3 is TGTGCCAGCAGAGGGACAGGGGGCTTCTATGGCTACACCTTC.

Only a few counts were recorded for this clone. The chain combines TRBV11-3 with TRBJ2-5, with a tentative D call TRBD2 (5 bases). Germline CDR1 reads SGHNT; CDR2 reads YENEEA. This CDR3 spans 14 amino acids. V was pared by 5 bases and J by 2 bases, with 12 bases between. CDR3 bases: TGTGCCAGCAGCCTACGGGATGGGCAAGAGACCCAGTACTTC. This translates into CASSLRDGQETQYF. The full variable domain, its missing parts supplied by reference TRBV11-3 and TRBJ2-5, is EAGVVQSPRYKIIEKKQPVAFWCNPISGHNTLYWYLQNLGQGPELLIRYENEEAVDDSQLPKDRFSAERLKGVDSTLKIQPAELGDSAVYLCASSLRDGQETQYFGPGTRLLVL.

This clone was recorded once. The chain is built from TRBV5-1 and TRBJ2-7; 9 nucleotides agree with TRBD1. V shed 3 bases and J 3 bases; nucleotides not matched to a gene: 4. CDR3 length: 14 residues. Germline CDR1 and CDR2: SGHRS and YFSETQ. CDR3 bases: TGCGCCAGCAGCTCCCCGGGACAGGGCTACGAGCAGTACTTC. Translated: CASSSPGQGYEQYF. Combining the CDR3 with reference TRBV5-1 and TRBJ2-7 gives the whole variable domain KAGVTQTPRYLIKTRGQQVTLSCSPISGHRSVSWYQQTPGQGLQFLFEYFSETQRNKGNFPGRFSGRQFSNSRSEMNVSTLELGDSALYLCASSSPGQGYEQYFGPGTRLTVT.

V is TRBV12-3 or TRBV12-4 and J is TRBJ2-2; the D gene is possibly TRBD1 (5 bases). V shed 2 bases and J shed 7 bases, with 8 bases lying between them. The CDR3 consists of 13 residues. The CDR3 loop is CASSLHQGGELFF. The CDR3 nucleotides read TGTGCCAGCAGTTTACACCAGGGCGGGGAGCTGTTTTTT.

The rearrangement joins TRBV2 to TRBJ1-1; TRBD1 matches at 12 bases. This CDR3 has 15 residues. The V and J ends lost 7 bases and 1 base, in that order; junction bases with no gene match: 4. CDR1 and CDR2 from the germline V gene are SNHLY and FYNNEI. DNA of the CDR3: TGTGCCAGCACCGGGACAGGGGGCGAGAACACTGAAGCTTTCTTT. Amino acids: CASTGTGGENTEAFF.

This clone was seen a handful of times. The chain carries TRBV19 and TRBJ1-5; D is ambiguous. The CDR3 runs to 14 residues. Germline assignment: CDR1 LNHDA and CDR2 SQIVND (reference sequence). The DNA for the CDR3 is TGTGCAACTCAAAATCGCCAGACAAATCAGCCCCAGCATTTT. This translates into CATQNRQTNQPQHF.

This clone was counted a single time. This chain uses TRBV15 with TRBJ2-7; D might be TRBD2 (5 bases). V lost 1 base to trimming and J lost 7 bases, with 14 bases between them. The CDR3 runs to 14 residues. From germline, CDR1 is LNHNV and CDR2 YYDKDF (reference sequence). The chain's CDR3 is CATSRGGLAEEQYF. The DNA for the CDR3 is TGTGCCACCAGCAGAGGCGGTCTAGCCGAAGAGCAGTACTTC. The whole variable domain, filled in from reference TRBV15 and TRBJ2-7, reads DAMVIQNPRYQVTQFGKPVTLSCSQTLNHNVMYWYQQKSSQAPKLLFHYYDKDFNNEADTPDNFQSRRPNTSFCFLDIRSPGLGDTAMYLCATSRGGLAEEQYFGPGTRLTVT.

This sequence joins TRBV27 and TRBJ2-4; 9 bases are a match to TRBD2. This CDR3 spans 18 amino acids. Per germline, CDR1 MNHEY and CDR2 SMNVEV (reference sequence). V shed 1 base, J shed 1 base, and the junction held 8 bases outside the gene matches. This chain's CDR3 is CASSLYDSGSRAKNIQYF. The CDR3 nucleotides are TGTGCCAGCAGTTTATATGATAGCGGGAGTCGGGCCAAAAACATTCAGTACTTC.